What follows are 20 T cell receptor beta chains derived from one specimen sequenced in a study of T cells after posttransplantation cyclophosphamide. Method: immunoSEQ multiplex PCR; TCRdb's copy keeps in-frame clones and lacks some. The sample records tens of thousands of clones, around 85% being singletons. Busulfan-fludarabine conditioning, marrow transplant, and cyclophosphamide on days +3 and +4 were administered. Sequenced material: PBMCs, taken after allogeneic stem cell transplant with posttransplant cyclophosphamide. All receptors come from a female patient aged 30-39 years who received an allogeneic stem cell transplant from an unrelated donor, was CMV-positive, and had no GVHD. The graft donor may account for some of the T cells.

The chain has TRBV28 and TRBJ2-1; TRBD2 matches at 9 bases. The CDR3 is made up of 14 amino acids. From germline, CDR1 is MDHEN and CDR2 SYDVKM. The trim removed 8 bases at V and 5 bases at J, leaving 7 bases unmatched. The CDR3 sequence is CASGPGLAHNEQFF. Here the CDR3 DNA reads TGTGCCAGCGGACCGGGACTAGCCCACAATGAGCAGTTCTTC.

The J gene is TRBJ2-1, the V gene TRBV30, with D maybe TRBD1 (5 bases). Trimming removed 4 bases at V and 4 bases at J, with 14 bases between. The germline CDR1 and CDR2 sequences are GTSNPN and SVGIG (reference sequence). The CDR3 sequence is 14 residues long. CDR3 sequence (DNA): TGTGCCTGGATTCAGAGCAGGGCATACAATGAGCAGTTCTTC. It yields the protein CAWIQSRAYNEQFF.

This clone appeared once. This sequence joins TRBV2 and TRBJ2-5; the match to TRBD2 covers 9 bases. The germline CDR1 and CDR2 sequences are SNHLY and FYNNEI. The CDR3 is made up of 14 amino acids. V dropped 6 bases and J dropped 3; count of bases not matched to a gene: 5. CDR3 region: CASSPGLAKETQYF. CDR3 in DNA: TGTGCCAGCAGCCCAGGACTAGCGAAAGAGACCCAGTACTTC.

V usage is TRBV6-1 and J usage is TRBJ2-1; possible D gene TRBD1, 7 bases. Germline V gene sequence: CDR1 MNHNS, CDR2 SASEGT. This CDR3 contains 15 residues. Trimming removed 3 bases at V and 7 bases at J, with 16 bases between. The CDR3 sequence is CASSDRGQGGNEQFF. The CDR3 bases are TGTGCCAGCAGTGATCGCGGGCAGGGGGGTAATGAGCAGTTCTTC.

CDR3 sequence reads: CASSLSGDTEAFF. CDR3 coding DNA: TGTGCCAGCAGCTTATCGGGGGATACTGAAGCTTTCTTT. The chain has TRBV7-3 and TRBJ1-1; D is perhaps TRBD1 (5 bases). This CDR3 is 13 amino acids long. Between the trimmed V and J ends, which lost 2 bases and 5 bases, there was a span of 9 bases. Germline values: CDR1 SGHTA, CDR2 FQGTGA.

The genes are TRBV7-6 and TRBJ2-6; 8 bases fit TRBD2. V lost 5 bases, J lost 4 bases, and 10 bases stayed unmatched. The CDR3 spans 17 residues. Germline CDR1 SGHVS, CDR2 FNYEAQ. The CDR3 here is CASSPRPRGVGANVLTF. The CDR3 DNA follows: TGTGCCAGCAGCCCCCGTCCGCGGGGGGTCGGGGCCAACGTCCTGACTTTC.

The chain employs TRBV12-5 and TRBJ2-3; D is unclear. Trimming stripped 0 bases from V and 6 bases from J, with 7 bases between. CDR1 is LGHNT, CDR2 FRNRAP, per germline. The CDR3 is made up of 13 amino acids. CDR3 residues: CASGLVPVDTQYF. CDR3 coding DNA: TGTGCTAGTGGTTTGGTACCGGTGGATACGCAGTATTTT.

The chain recombines TRBV6-5 with TRBJ1-1; TRBD1 is a possible D gene (5 bases). From germline, CDR1 is MNHEY and CDR2 SVGAGI. Trimming stripped 5 bases from V and 8 bases from J, with 15 bases between. This CDR3 region has 13 residues. The CDR3 bases are TGTGCCAGCAGTACGGCGGGAACAGGAGAAGCTTTCTTT. This codes for CASSTAGTGEAFF.

The chain is built from TRBV7-8 and TRBJ1-1, with D perhaps TRBD1 (5 bases). Germline CDR1 reads SGHVS; CDR2 reads FQNEAQ. V lost 2 bases to trimming and J lost 2 bases, with 18 bases between them. The length of the CDR3 is 17 residues. CDR3 coding DNA: TGTGCCAGCAGCTTAATTGTGTCGGTGGGGCTTAACACTGAAGCTTTCTTT. As protein: CASSLIVSVGLNTEAFF.

This clone was seen a single time. This chain connects TRBV9 to TRBJ1-5; 12 bases agree with TRBD1. The CDR3 extends over 15 amino acids. Trimming removed 3 bases from V and 7 bases from J; junction bases left unmatched: 5. CDR1 and CDR2 (germline): SGDLS, YYNGEE. CDR3 in DNA: TGTGCCAGCAGCGCGGGACAGGGGGCGGGCCAGCCCCAGCATTTT. Its protein product is CASSAGQGAGQPQHF.

V gene TRBV6-1 combines with J gene TRBJ2-4, with 7 bases matching TRBD1. J gave up 0 bases and V 10 bases, and 6 bases lay outside the gene matches. The germline gives CDR1 MNHNS, CDR2 SASEGT. The CDR3 consists of 14 residues. As DNA, the CDR3 is TGTGCCACTTGGGACAGACTAGCCAAAAACATTCAGTACTTC. Protein sequence: CATWDRLAKNIQYF.

J is TRBJ2-2 and V is TRBV7-6, with D maybe TRBD2 (6 bases). CDR1 and CDR2 (germline): SGHVS, FNYEAQ. The CDR3 totals 15 residues. V was shortened by 6 bases and J by 5 bases, with 16 bases between the two germline ends. The chain's CDR3 is CASSSLPGGTGELFF. CDR3 DNA: TGTGCCAGCAGTTCGCTACCTGGGGGGACCGGGGAGCTGTTTTTT.

V usage is TRBV7-9 and J usage is TRBJ2-7, with no clear D. Trimming removed 2 bases from V and 4 bases from J, with 9 bases in between. The CDR3 loop spans 13 amino acids. CDR1 is SEHNR, CDR2 FQNEAQ, per germline (reference sequence). CDR3 coding DNA: TGTGCCAGCAGCTTATCATCCGGTTACGAGCAGTACTTC. Translated, it gives CASSLSSGYEQYF.

The gene calls are TRBV7-9 and TRBJ1-2; 10 bases map to TRBD1. Trimming at V came to 2 bases and at J to 8 bases, leaving 5 bases not matched to a gene. The CDR3 totals 14 residues. CDR1 and CDR2 from the germline V gene are SEHNR and FQNEAQ (reference sequence). The CDR3 loop reads CASSLSGQGGGYTF. CDR3 DNA: TGTGCCAGCAGCTTAAGCGGACAGGGGGGGGGCTACACCTTC. The full variable domain, its missing parts supplied by reference TRBV7-9 and TRBJ1-2, is DTGVSQNPRHKITKRGQNVTFRCDPISEHNRLYWYRQTLGQGPEFLTYFQNEAQLEKSRLLSDRFSAERPKGSFSTLEIQRTEQGDSAMYLCASSLSGQGGGYTFGSGTRLTVV.

The J gene is TRBJ2-7, the V gene TRBV5-4; 8 nucleotides line up with TRBD2. The V and J ends lost 5 bases and 0 bases, in that order; junction bases with no gene match: 4. The CDR3 has 14 residues. Germline CDR1 reads SGHNT; CDR2 reads YYREEE (reference sequence). The CDR3 sequence: CASRKAGASYEQYF. CDR3 sequence (DNA): TGTGCCAGCAGGAAAGCGGGGGCCTCCTACGAGCAGTACTTC.

This clone was recorded only once. The chain combines TRBV5-4 with TRBJ2-7; 9 bases align to TRBD2. There are 15 residues in the CDR3. The germline V gene has CDR1 SGHNT and CDR2 YYREEE (reference sequence). The V segment lost 3 bases and the J segment 2 bases; nucleotides outside the gene matches: 6. CDR3 coding DNA: TGTGCCAGCAGCTCCAGGACTAGCGCTGCCTACGAGCAGTACTTC. It translates to CASSSRTSAAYEQYF.

The rearrangement links TRBV19 to TRBJ2-6; 7 positions agree with TRBD2. Germline trimming cut 7 bases from V and 0 bases from J; bases unmatched to any gene: 6. Germline CDR1 reads LNHDA; CDR2 reads SQIVND (reference sequence). This CDR3 has 16 amino acids. This chain's CDR3 is CASTGGLNSGANVLTF. The DNA of the CDR3 is TGTGCCAGTACGGGAGGACTCAACTCTGGGGCCAACGTCCTGACTTTC.

The chain recombines TRBV18 with TRBJ1-2, with 11 bases that match TRBD1. The CDR3 has 13 amino acids. Trimming at V came to 3 bases and at J to 6 bases, leaving 0 bases not matched to a gene. Germline V gives CDR1 KGHSH, CDR2 LQKENI. As DNA, the CDR3 is TGTGCCAGCTCACCGGGACAGGGGGATGGCTACACCTTC. Encoded protein: CASSPGQGDGYTF.

CDR3 sequence reads: CAWKSAGSPLHF. CDR3 DNA: TGTGCCTGGAAAAGTGCCGGTTCACCCCTCCACTTT. The V and J genes are TRBV30 and TRBJ1-6, with D hard to call. V lost 4 bases and J lost 9, with 10 bases in between. CDR1 and CDR2 from the germline V gene are GTSNPN and SVGIG (reference sequence). This CDR3 has 12 amino acids. Full variable domain (rest looked up from reference TRBV30 and TRBJ1-6): SQTIHQWPATLVQPVGSPLSLECTVEGTSNPNLYWYRQAAGRGLQLLFYSVGIGQISSEVPQNLSASRPQDRQFILSSKKLLLSDSGFYLCAWKSAGSPLHFGNGTRLTVT.

This chain uses TRBV7-8 with TRBJ1-1; D gene unclear. Between the trimmed V and J ends, which lost 5 bases and 4 bases, there was a span of 8 bases. The CDR3 extends over 12 amino acids. The germline CDR1 and CDR2 sequences are SGHVS and FQNEAQ. The CDR3 DNA reads TGTGCCAGCAGCCCGCCGCGCACTGAAGCTTTCTTT. Translated: CASSPPRTEAFF.